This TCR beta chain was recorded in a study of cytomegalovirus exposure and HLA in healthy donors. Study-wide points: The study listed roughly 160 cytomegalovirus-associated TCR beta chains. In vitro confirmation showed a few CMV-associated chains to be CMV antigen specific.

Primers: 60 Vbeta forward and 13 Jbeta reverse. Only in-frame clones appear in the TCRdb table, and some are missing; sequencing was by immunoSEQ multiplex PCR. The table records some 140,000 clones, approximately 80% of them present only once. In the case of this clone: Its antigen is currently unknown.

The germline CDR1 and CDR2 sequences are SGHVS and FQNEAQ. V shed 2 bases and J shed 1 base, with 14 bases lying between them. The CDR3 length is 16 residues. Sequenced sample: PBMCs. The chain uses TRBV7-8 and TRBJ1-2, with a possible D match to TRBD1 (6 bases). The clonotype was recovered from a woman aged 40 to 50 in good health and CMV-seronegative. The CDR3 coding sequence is TGTGCCAGCAGCTTATCGGACAGCAACTTTAACTATGGCTACACCTTC. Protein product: CASSLSDSNFNYGYTF.